Shown below are 26 T cell receptor beta chains from a single sample sequenced in a study of blood T cell repertoires in COVID-19. The table came from immunoSEQ multiplex PCR; TCRdb's copy has only in-frame clones and leaves some out. The data hold 60,000 to 65,000 clones, with roughly 72% observed a single time. The sequenced material came from peripheral blood. These receptors were obtained from a woman aged 70-85 years with COVID-19, enrolled during active disease.

The rearrangement joins TRBV2 to TRBJ1-1, with D possibly being TRBD1 (6 bases). V was trimmed by 6 bases and J by 3 bases, leaving 11 bases between them. The CDR3 has 13 amino acids. CDR1 is SNHLY and CDR2 is FYNNEI in the germline V gene. CDR3 nucleotides: TGTGCCAGCAGCGACAGGCGGTACACTGAAGCTTTCTTT. Its protein product is CASSDRRYTEAFF.

The chain employs TRBV11-2 and TRBJ2-1, with a tentative D call TRBD2 (7 bases). This CDR3 is 13 amino acids long. Germline assignment: CDR1 SGHAT and CDR2 FQNNGV. The V and J ends lost 5 bases and 6 bases respectively, with 11 bases between them. CDR3 sequence (DNA): TGTGCCAGCAGCGCGGGGGCCGGCAATGAGCAGTTCTTC. Its translation is CASSAGAGNEQFF.

The chain carries TRBV19 and TRBJ1-5; 7 nucleotides line up with TRBD1. Trimming at V came to 5 bases and at J to 7 bases, leaving 8 bases not matched to a gene. Germline lookup yields CDR1 LNHDA and CDR2 SQIVND (reference sequence). The CDR3 has 14 amino acids. CDR3 nucleotides: TGTGCCAGTAGTTCTGACAGGGTCGGGCAGCCCCAGCATTTT. This encodes CASSSDRVGQPQHF.

The chain combines TRBV19 with TRBJ2-1, with 9 positions matching TRBD2. The trim removed 3 bases at V and 8 bases at J, leaving 8 bases unmatched. This CDR3 is built from 15 residues. The germline V gene encodes CDR1 LNHDA and CDR2 SQIVND (reference sequence). CDR3 nucleotide sequence: TGTGCCAGTAGTATCAGGCGGGGGGGCTCAGATGAGCAGTTCTTC. This translates into CASSIRRGGSDEQFF.

This rearrangement joins TRBV7-2 to TRBJ1-5; 7 bases fit TRBD1. The junction had 3 bases not matched to a gene; V was cut back by 4 bases and J by 0 bases. The CDR3 runs to 15 residues. Germline values: CDR1 SGHTA, CDR2 FQGNSA. The CDR3 loop reads CASSWGQNSNQPQHF. CDR3 bases: TGTGCCAGCAGCTGGGGACAGAATAGCAATCAGCCCCAGCATTTT.

This chain joins TRBV11-3 and TRBJ2-3; 12 bases are a match to TRBD2. The germline V gene encodes CDR1 SGHNT and CDR2 YENEEA. The CDR3 sequence is 16 residues long. The V and J ends lost 5 bases and 2 bases, in that order; junction bases with no gene match: 5. CDR3 residues: CASSLTSGGVTDTQYF. DNA for the CDR3: TGTGCCAGCAGCCTGACTAGCGGGGGCGTCACAGATACGCAGTATTTT.

The DNA of the CDR3 is TGTGCCAGCAGTTTCCGGGACAGGCAAGAGACCCAGTACTTC. It codes for CASSFRDRQETQYF. V and J are TRBV27 and TRBJ2-5; 8 positions match TRBD1. Unmatched junction bases numbered 2, after V lost 3 bases and J lost 2 bases. The CDR3 has 14 amino acids. Germline-derived CDR1 and CDR2 are MNHEY and SMNVEV (reference sequence).

The gene calls are TRBV19 and TRBJ2-3, with TRBD2 matching over 9 bases. The CDR3 has 14 amino acids. Trimming removed 6 bases from V and 5 bases from J; junction bases left unmatched: 6. Germline CDR1 LNHDA, CDR2 SQIVND (reference sequence). The CDR3 is CASRAGGGGDTQYF. In DNA, the CDR3 is TGTGCCAGTAGGGCGGGAGGGGGAGGAGATACGCAGTATTTT.

The genes are TRBV21-1 and TRBJ1-5. TRBV21-1 is a pseudogene segment. The CDR3 runs to 22 residues. Here the CDR3 DNA reads TGTGCCAGCAGCAAAGGGTCCGATCGGGTAGAAACAATCGATTATAGCAATCAGCCCCAGCATTTT. Protein sequence: CASSKGSDRVETIDYSNQPQHF.

This chain connects TRBV19 to TRBJ1-2, with a tentative D call TRBD1 (5 bases). CDR3 length equals 16 residues. The germline V gene has CDR1 LNHDA and CDR2 SQIVND (reference sequence). The V end lost 7 bases, the J end lost 1 base, and 19 bases lay between the germline ends. CDR3 nucleotide sequence: TGTGCCAGTACAATCGGCGCAGGGCTAATTAACTATGGCTACACCTTC. Translated, it gives CASTIGAGLINYGYTF.

The J gene is TRBJ2-1, the V gene TRBV6-6; maybe TRBD2 (6 bases). The V end was cut by 5 bases, the J end by 7 bases, with 18 bases between. The CDR3 runs to 15 residues. Germline lookup yields CDR1 MNHNY and CDR2 SVGAGI (reference sequence). CDR3 coding DNA: TGTGCCAGCAGTCCCTTTTCGGGAGCTTTAAATGAGCAGTTCTTC. Translated, it gives CASSPFSGALNEQFF.

The chain has TRBV19 and TRBJ2-6, with TRBD2 identical over 15 bases. This CDR3 has 18 amino acids. Germline V CDR1 and CDR2: LNHDA, SQIVND (reference sequence). Trimming at V came to 7 bases and at J to 2 bases, leaving 6 bases not matched to a gene. The CDR3 region has the DNA TGTGCCAGTATAGGACTAGCGGGAGGGCCAACTGGGGCCAACGTCCTGACTTTC. Protein: CASIGLAGGPTGANVLTF.

V usage is TRBV7-9 and J usage is TRBJ2-3; weak D call: TRBD2 (5 bases). CDR3 length equals 15 residues. CDR1 and CDR2 from the germline V gene are SEHNR and FQNEAQ (reference sequence). The V end was cut by 6 bases, the J end by 1 base, with 14 bases between. In DNA form, the CDR3 reads TGTGCCAGCAGTACTCTTTGGCGGGGCACAGATACGCAGTATTTT. Translation: CASSTLWRGTDTQYF.

The chain couples TRBV11-2 to TRBJ2-7; 9 positions agree with TRBD2. The length of the CDR3 is 13 residues. Germline V gives CDR1 SGHAT, CDR2 FQNNGV. V was pared by 4 bases and J by 12 bases, with 10 bases of the junction left unmatched. The DNA for the CDR3 is TGTGCCAGCAGCTCTCCCAGAGGGACTAGCCCGTACTTC. Translation: CASSSPRGTSPYF.

This clone was observed once. The chain uses TRBV25-1 and TRBJ1-4; 9 nucleotides align to TRBD1. Per the germline V gene, CDR1 is MGHDK and CDR2 is SYGVNS. With V trimmed by 4 bases and J by 7 bases, 7 bases remained unmatched. The CDR3 sequence is 15 residues long. The CDR3 bases are TGTGCCAGCAGTGCGGACAGGGGATGGACTGAAAAACTGTTTTTT. Residues: CASSADRGWTEKLFF.

This clone was recorded once. The genes are TRBV7-2 and TRBJ2-5; 15 positions agree with TRBD2. The length of the CDR3 is 15 residues. CDR1 is SGHTA and CDR2 is FQGNSA in the germline V gene. The junction had 1 base not matched to a gene; V was cut back by 3 bases and J by 5 bases. The CDR3, as DNA: TGTGCCAGCAGCTTCGGACTAGCGGGAGGGGAGACCCAGTACTTC. Protein: CASSFGLAGGETQYF.

The genes are TRBV27 and TRBJ2-2; TRBD1 might be the D (5 bases). Per germline, CDR1 MNHEY and CDR2 SMNVEV (reference sequence). V was clipped by 6 bases and J by 1 base, with 12 bases between them. The length of the CDR3 is 15 residues. The CDR3 loop is CASRGPAVNTGELFF. CDR3 in DNA: TGTGCCAGCAGGGGGCCGGCGGTGAACACCGGGGAGCTGTTTTTT.

A few counts support this clone. This chain's CDR3 is CASSLDRGDSPLHF. Here the CDR3 DNA reads TGCGCCAGCAGCCTTGACAGGGGGGACTCACCCCTCCACTTT. The chain has TRBV4-3 and TRBJ1-6; 9 nucleotides agree with TRBD1. The CDR3 runs 14 residues. The J segment lost 10 bases and the V segment lost 4 bases, leaving 5 bases of the junction unmatched. Germline assignment: CDR1 LGHNA and CDR2 YSLEER.

This chain links TRBV5-1 with TRBJ2-7; D might be TRBD1 (6 bases). The germline V gene encodes CDR1 SGHRS and CDR2 YFSETQ. The CDR3 is 15 residues long. Between the trimmed V and J ends, which lost 3 bases and 0 bases, there was a span of 13 bases. The CDR3 protein is CASSSTDSLSYEQYF. The CDR3 DNA is TGCGCCAGCAGCTCGACGGACAGTCTCTCCTACGAGCAGTACTTC. The entire variable domain, with the rest obtained from reference TRBV5-1 and TRBJ2-7, is as follows: KAGVTQTPRYLIKTRGQQVTLSCSPISGHRSVSWYQQTPGQGLQFLFEYFSETQRNKGNFPGRFSGRQFSNSRSEMNVSTLELGDSALYLCASSSTDSLSYEQYFGPGTRLTVT.

CDR3: CASSIWARTNQPQHF. The DNA of the CDR3 is TGTGCCAGTAGTATCTGGGCCAGAACCAATCAGCCCCAGCATTTT. The chain is built from TRBV19 and TRBJ1-5; D unresolved. Looked up from germline, CDR1 is LNHDA and CDR2 is SQIVND (reference sequence). Trimming shortened V by 3 bases and J by 3 bases, and 12 bases separated the two germline ends. The CDR3 has 15 amino acids.

In its sample, this clone is medium-sized. The chain has TRBV18 and TRBJ2-2; TRBD2 aligns across 9 bases. After removal of 3 bases from V and 5 bases from J, the junction contained 1 base not matched to a gene. Germline CDR1 is KGHSH and CDR2 is LQKENI. The CDR3 length is 14 residues. This CDR3 is CASSPLAGTGELFF. The CDR3 bases are TGTGCCAGCTCACCGCTAGCGGGGACCGGGGAGCTGTTTTTT.

V gene TRBV11-3 combines with J gene TRBJ2-1; the D gene is possibly TRBD2 (7 bases). The germline V gene has CDR1 SGHNT and CDR2 YENEEA. CDR3 length equals 16 residues. Trimming stripped 5 bases from V and 10 bases from J, with 24 bases between. CDR3: CASSKGEGGPGGEQFF. CDR3 in DNA: TGTGCCAGCAGCAAAGGGGAGGGGGGCCCCGGTGGGGAGCAGTTCTTC.

This rearrangement joins TRBV5-1 to TRBJ2-1; 8 nucleotides align to TRBD2. The germline V gene encodes CDR1 SGHRS and CDR2 YFSETQ. J was trimmed by 11 bases and V by 3 bases; bases with no gene match: 10. This CDR3 has 14 amino acids. The CDR3 spells CASSSDSAGAKQFF. DNA of the CDR3: TGCGCCAGCAGCTCGGATTCAGCGGGGGCAAAGCAGTTCTTC.

The chain couples TRBV19 to TRBJ1-2, with a possible D match to TRBD1 (5 bases). Germline V lookup: CDR1 LNHDA, CDR2 SQIVND (reference sequence). The CDR3 extends over 13 amino acids. V lost 10 bases to trimming and J lost 4 bases, with 16 bases between them. The CDR3 loop is CATNQGLLYGYTF. The CDR3 DNA is TGTGCCACTAATCAGGGCCTACTCTATGGCTACACCTTC.

CDR3 sequence reads: CASSPGGRANTEAFF. CDR3 in DNA: TGTGCCAGCAGCCCAGGGGGCAGGGCGAACACTGAAGCTTTCTTT. The chain carries TRBV5-6 and TRBJ1-1, with 8 bases lining up with TRBD1. Germline V gene data show CDR1 as SGHDT and CDR2 as YYEEEE. V gave up 4 bases and J gave up 1 base; unmatched junction bases: 6. The CDR3 runs 15 residues.

This chain links TRBV5-6 with TRBJ1-5; D possibly corresponds to TRBD1 (5 bases). The CDR3 length is 14 residues. Germline V gene lookup returns CDR1 SGHDT and CDR2 YYEEEE. Trimming stripped 4 bases from V and 6 bases from J, with 14 bases between. Here the CDR3 reads CASSPWAGSQPQHF. CDR3 DNA sequence: TGTGCCAGCAGCCCTTGGGCAGGGTCTCAGCCCCAGCATTTT.